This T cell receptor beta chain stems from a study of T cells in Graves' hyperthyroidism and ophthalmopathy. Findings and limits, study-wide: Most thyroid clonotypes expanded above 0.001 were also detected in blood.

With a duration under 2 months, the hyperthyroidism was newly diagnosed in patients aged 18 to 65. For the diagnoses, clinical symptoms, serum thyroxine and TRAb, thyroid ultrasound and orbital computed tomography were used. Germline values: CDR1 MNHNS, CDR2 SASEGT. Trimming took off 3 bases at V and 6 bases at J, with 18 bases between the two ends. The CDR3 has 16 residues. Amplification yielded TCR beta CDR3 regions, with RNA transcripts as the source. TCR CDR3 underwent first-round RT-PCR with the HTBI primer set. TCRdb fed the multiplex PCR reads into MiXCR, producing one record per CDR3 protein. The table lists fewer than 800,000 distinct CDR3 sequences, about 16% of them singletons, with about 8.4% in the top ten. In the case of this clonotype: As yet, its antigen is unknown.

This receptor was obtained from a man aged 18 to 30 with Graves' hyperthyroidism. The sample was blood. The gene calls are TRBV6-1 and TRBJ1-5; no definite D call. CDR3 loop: CASSDPEYRLGQPQHF. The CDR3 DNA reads TGTGCCAGCAGTGACCCAGAATACCGCCTCGGTCAGCCCCAGCATTTT.